The next 29 T cell receptor beta chains were all read from a single sample in a study of cytomegalovirus exposure and HLA in healthy donors. The PCR was carried out with 60 Vbeta primers and 13 Jbeta primers. TCRdb's copy holds only in-frame clones and misses some; the assay was immunoSEQ multiplex PCR. This sample's table reports about 110,000 clones. The material sequenced was PBMCs. These receptors were collected from a man over 45 in good health and CMV-seronegative.

The chain couples TRBV6-1 to TRBJ2-5, with D perhaps matching TRBD1 (5 bases). This CDR3 has 16 amino acids. Germline V CDR1 and CDR2: MNHNS, SASEGT. V was pared by 3 bases and J by 4 bases, with 18 bases between. This chain's CDR3 is CASSDPRDGYGETQYF. CDR3 nucleotides: TGTGCCAGCAGTGACCCCAGGGATGGTTACGGAGAGACCCAGTACTTC.

The J gene is TRBJ2-3, the V gene TRBV5-5; TRBD1 matches 11 bases. CDR3 length: 16 amino acids. The J segment lost 3 bases and the V segment lost 4 bases, leaving 7 bases of the junction unmatched. Germline loops: CDR1 SGHKS, CDR2 YYEKEE (reference sequence). CDR3 in DNA: TGTGCCAGCAGCCCCCCCGGGACAGGGGGTACAGATACGCAGTATTTT. As protein: CASSPPGTGGTDTQYF. Supplemented by reference TRBV5-5 and TRBJ2-3, the full variable domain reads DAGVTQSPTHLIKTRGQQVTLRCSPISGHKSVSWYQQVLGQGPQFIFQYYEKEERGRGNFPDRFSARQFPNYSSELNVNALLLGDSALYLCASSPPGTGGTDTQYFGPGTRLTVL.

This chain joins TRBV18 and TRBJ2-5, with TRBD1 identical over 7 bases. Germline values: CDR1 KGHSH, CDR2 LQKENI. This CDR3 has 15 residues. J gave up 11 bases and V 4 bases, and 16 bases lay outside the gene matches. DNA for the CDR3: TGTGCCAGCTCACTGGCGACAGGGTACCTTACGGAGCAGTACTTC. Residues: CASSLATGYLTEQYF.

V usage is TRBV5-4 and J usage is TRBJ2-1, with TRBD2 identical over 11 bases. The V gene's germline CDR1 is SGHNT and CDR2 YYREEE (reference sequence). With 0 bases clipped from V and 3 bases from J, the junction kept 2 bases outside the gene matches. The CDR3 runs to 16 residues. The CDR3 is CASSLGTSGFYNEQFF. CDR3 in DNA: TGTGCCAGCAGCTTGGGGACTAGCGGGTTCTACAATGAGCAGTTCTTC.

The CDR3 spells CSVEEEVRDRGLLFYGYTF. CDR3 bases: TGCAGCGTTGAAGAGGAGGTCCGGGACAGGGGGCTCCTCTTCTATGGCTACACCTTC. The V gene is TRBV29-1, the J gene TRBJ1-2, with 12 nucleotides matching TRBD1. Looked up from germline, CDR1 is SQVTM and CDR2 is ANQGSEA. The CDR3 extends over 19 amino acids. The junction had 15 bases not matched to a gene; V was cut back by 0 bases and J by 4 bases.

This rearrangement joins TRBV18 to TRBJ2-7, with a tentative D call TRBD1 (5 bases). This CDR3 region has 14 residues. Germline V gives CDR1 KGHSH, CDR2 LQKENI. Trimming cost V 0 bases and J 7 bases, with 13 bases left between them. The CDR3 protein is CASSPPSSQGEQYF. CDR3 DNA sequence: TGTGCCAGCTCACCACCGAGTTCCCAGGGTGAGCAGTACTTC. The variable domain in full, completed from reference TRBV18 and TRBJ2-7, reads NAGVMQNPRHLVRRRGQEARLRCSPMKGHSHVYWYRQLPEEGLKFMVYLQKENIIDESGMPKERFSAEFPKEGPSILRIQQVVRGDSAAYFCASSPPSSQGEQYFGPGTRLTVT.

This rearrangement joins TRBV7-6 to TRBJ2-7; 8 bases fit TRBD1. CDR1 and CDR2 (germline): SGHVS, FNYEAQ. The CDR3 loop spans 14 amino acids. The J segment lost 6 bases and the V segment lost 5 bases, leaving 9 bases of the junction unmatched. CDR3 loop: CASSQRTGTAEQYF. As DNA, the CDR3 is TGTGCCAGCAGCCAACGGACAGGGACGGCCGAGCAGTACTTC.

The chain combines TRBV19 with TRBJ2-5; 8 bases map to TRBD2. The V and J ends lost 7 bases and 6 bases, in that order; junction bases with no gene match: 13. CDR1 LNHDA and CDR2 SQIVND come from the germline V gene (reference sequence). CDR3 length: 15 amino acids. CDR3 sequence (DNA): TGTGCCAGTAAAGCGGGGGACCCAATGTCCAAGACCCAGTACTTC. It translates to CASKAGDPMSKTQYF.

The chain links TRBV5-1 to TRBJ1-3, with TRBD1 matching over 8 bases. The CDR3 is 15 amino acids. From germline, CDR1 is SGHRS and CDR2 YFSETQ. V lost 3 bases and J lost 3; bases outside the gene matches: 5. CDR3 coding DNA: TGCGCCAGCAGCTCAACAGGGGGTGTTGGAAACACCATATATTTT. It codes for CASSSTGGVGNTIYF.

V and J are TRBV10-3 and TRBJ1-1, with TRBD1 identical over 10 bases. Losses at the gene ends were 0 bases for V and 4 bases for J; bases not matched to a gene: 5. The germline V gene has CDR1 ENHRY and CDR2 SYGVKD. This CDR3 is built from 16 residues. The CDR3 DNA reads as TGTGCCATCAGTGAGTCCCCCTGGACAGGGGGCACTGAAGCTTTCTTT. Protein: CAISESPWTGGTEAFF.

The rearrangement joins TRBV30 to TRBJ2-5; the D gene is possibly TRBD2 (5 bases). The last part of the DNA fits TRBJ2-7 better; the J call may be wrong. The CDR3 totals 12 residues. Per germline, CDR1 GTSNPN and CDR2 SVGIG (reference sequence). The chain's CDR3 is CACASGSYEQYF. The CDR3 DNA is TGTGCCTGCGCGAGCGGTTCCTACGAGCAGTACTTC.

V is TRBV30 and J is TRBJ2-1, with 10 bases lining up with TRBD2. Per germline, CDR1 GTSNPN and CDR2 SVGIG (reference sequence). This CDR3 has 13 residues. CDR3 residues: CKGKREGVNEQFF. CDR3 DNA sequence: TGTAAAGGCAAGCGGGAGGGGGTCAATGAGCAGTTCTTC.

This chain links TRBV19 with TRBJ2-3, with TRBD2 identical over 8 bases. After removal of 2 bases from V and 2 bases from J, the junction contained 27 bases not matched to a gene. CDR3 size: 23 residues. Germline lookup yields CDR1 LNHDA and CDR2 SQIVND (reference sequence). CDR3 nucleotides: TGTGCCAGTAGTATATCCGGAGTGGAGGGTGGCTTCGGCCAGACTAGCGACACAGATACGCAGTATTTT. Residues: CASSISGVEGGFGQTSDTDTQYF.

The chain employs TRBV7-2 and TRBJ2-7, with D possibly TRBD2 on 6 matching bases. This CDR3 region has 15 residues. V was clipped by 6 bases and J by 0 bases, with 15 bases between them. Per germline, CDR1 SGHTA and CDR2 FQGNSA. The CDR3 protein is CASRRSSASSYEQYF. In DNA, the CDR3 is TGTGCCAGCAGGCGTTCTAGCGCGAGCTCCTACGAGCAGTACTTC.

The chain uses TRBV18 and TRBJ2-5; 8 bases are shared with TRBD1. The junction had 3 bases not matched to a gene; V was cut back by 2 bases and J by 1 base. This CDR3 comprises 15 residues. Germline V CDR1 and CDR2: KGHSH, LQKENI. The CDR3 nucleotides are TGTGCCAGCTCACCATCCGGGACAGGCCAAGAGACCCAGTACTTC. Translated: CASSPSGTGQETQYF.

The rearrangement uses TRBV29-1 and TRBJ2-7, with 7 positions matching TRBD1. The CDR3 contains 15 residues. CDR1 and CDR2 (germline): SQVTM, ANQGSEA. The ends lost 2 bases at V and 4 bases at J; junction bases unmatched: 11. CDR3 region: CSVETARGLRYEQYF. DNA of the CDR3: TGCAGCGTTGAAACTGCCAGGGGGTTGCGGTACGAGCAGTACTTC.

The gene calls are TRBV13 and TRBJ2-3; D is perhaps TRBD1 (6 bases). Germline V gene lookup returns CDR1 PRHDT and CDR2 FYEKMQ (reference sequence). V dropped 2 bases and J dropped 2 bases, with 14 bases sitting between them. The CDR3 is made up of 16 amino acids. CDR3: CASSLLGAGDTDTQYF. In DNA, the CDR3 is TGTGCCAGCAGCTTATTGGGTGCAGGGGACACAGATACGCAGTATTTT.

This rearrangement joins TRBV7-9 to TRBJ1-3, with D hard to call. V was trimmed by 5 bases and J by 15 bases, leaving 17 bases between them. This CDR3 contains 12 residues. From germline, CDR1 is SEHNR and CDR2 FQNEAQ (reference sequence). DNA of the CDR3: TGTGCCAGCAGCCCCGTTCGAGGTCCCGGATATTTT. Protein: CASSPVRGPGYF.

V is TRBV5-6 and J is TRBJ1-1, with D hard to call. V lost 0 bases to trimming and J lost 4 bases, with 10 bases between them. The germline V gene has CDR1 SGHDT and CDR2 YYEEEE. The length of the CDR3 is 14 residues. The CDR3 DNA reads TGTGCCAGCAGCTTGGGAGGGAGAGGCACTGAAGCTTTCTTT. Translation gives CASSLGGRGTEAFF.

The chain joins TRBV9 to TRBJ2-5; no definite D call. V lost 0 bases and J lost 5, with 11 bases in between. Germline-derived CDR1 and CDR2 are SGDLS and YYNGEE. CDR3 length: 14 amino acids. CDR3 sequence reads: CASSVENQAETQYF. DNA for the CDR3: TGTGCCAGCAGCGTAGAAAATCAGGCCGAGACCCAGTACTTC.

The chain combines TRBV18 with TRBJ1-2; 7 bases fit TRBD1. CDR3 size: 14 residues. V lost 2 bases and J lost 7; bases outside the gene matches: 7. Germline V lookup: CDR1 KGHSH, CDR2 LQKENI. CDR3 nucleotide sequence: TGTGCCAGCTCACCAATGACAGGGTTAAGTGGCTACACCTTC. Translating gives CASSPMTGLSGYTF. Looking up the rest from reference TRBV18 and TRBJ1-2 gives the full variable domain: NAGVMQNPRHLVRRRGQEARLRCSPMKGHSHVYWYRQLPEEGLKFMVYLQKENIIDESGMPKERFSAEFPKEGPSILRIQQVVRGDSAAYFCASSPMTGLSGYTFGSGTRLTVV.

The gene calls are TRBV6-5 and TRBJ2-7; D is unclear. V was pared by 7 bases and J by 3 bases, with 7 bases between. Germline V gene data show CDR1 as MNHEY and CDR2 as SVGAGI. The CDR3 is made up of 11 amino acids. CDR3 nucleotide sequence: TGTGCCAGCACAAACAACTACGAGCAGTACTTC. It translates to CASTNNYEQYF.

This rearrangement joins TRBV15 to TRBJ2-7; D gene ambiguous. Per germline, CDR1 LNHNV and CDR2 YYDKDF (reference sequence). V dropped 0 bases and J dropped 4 bases, with 13 bases sitting between them. The CDR3 extends over 15 amino acids. The CDR3 DNA is TGTGCCACCAGCAGAGACACCCCTGGTAGATACGAGCAGTACTTC. Protein sequence: CATSRDTPGRYEQYF. Full variable domain (remainder filled in from reference TRBV15 and TRBJ2-7): DAMVIQNPRYQVTQFGKPVTLSCSQTLNHNVMYWYQQKSSQAPKLLFHYYDKDFNNEADTPDNFQSRRPNTSFCFLDIRSPGLGDTAMYLCATSRDTPGRYEQYFGPGTRLTVT.

The CDR3 region has the DNA TGTGCCAGCTCACCCGGGACTAGCGCAAATGAGCAGTTCTTC. Translated: CASSPGTSANEQFF. The V call is TRBV18, the J call TRBJ2-1, with TRBD2 identical over 10 bases. The CDR3 has 14 residues. Germline lookup yields CDR1 KGHSH and CDR2 LQKENI. Losses at the gene ends were 3 bases for V and 7 bases for J; bases not matched to a gene: 3.

V is TRBV7-2 and J is TRBJ2-7; weak D call: TRBD1 (5 bases). Germline loops: CDR1 SGHTA, CDR2 FQGNSA. V was shortened by 4 bases and J by 1 base, with 11 bases between the two germline ends. The CDR3 length is 14 residues. The CDR3 DNA follows: TGTGCCAGCAGCTACAGGAGTGGATCCTACGAGCAGTACTTC. It yields the protein CASSYRSGSYEQYF.

V usage is TRBV5-4 and J usage is TRBJ2-7, with 7 nucleotides matching TRBD1. V was clipped by 1 base and J by 5 bases; unmatched bases: 9. The CDR3 runs to 15 residues. In germline, CDR1 is SGHNT, CDR2 YYREEE (reference sequence). This CDR3 is CASSLRVTGPHEQYF. DNA of the CDR3: TGTGCCAGCAGCTTGAGGGTGACAGGGCCCCACGAGCAGTACTTC.

The chain recombines TRBV19 with TRBJ2-7; D uncertain. V was pared by 3 bases and J by 1 base, with 7 bases between. CDR1 is LNHDA and CDR2 is SQIVND in the germline V gene (reference sequence). This CDR3 is 13 amino acids long. The CDR3 spells CASSILDSYEQYF. The DNA of the CDR3 is TGTGCCAGTAGTATCCTAGATTCCTACGAGCAGTACTTC.

The rearrangement joins TRBV6-5 to TRBJ1-1; 8 bases are shared with TRBD1. Germline values: CDR1 MNHEY, CDR2 SVGAGI. V was clipped by 6 bases and J by 10 bases; unmatched bases: 7. CDR3 size: 12 residues. This CDR3 is CASSIPDRVAFF. As DNA, the CDR3 is TGTGCCAGCAGCATACCGGACAGGGTAGCTTTCTTT.

V and J are TRBV27 and TRBJ2-2, with 7 bases fitting TRBD2. V dropped 7 bases and J dropped 5; count of bases not matched to a gene: 13. Germline V CDR1 and CDR2: MNHEY, SMNVEV (reference sequence). The CDR3 extends over 16 amino acids. CDR3 sequence: CASTTPAGASTGELFF. The CDR3 nucleotides read TGTGCCAGCACTACCCCGGCGGGAGCTTCGACCGGGGAGCTGTTTTTT.